A single sample is the source of the 20 T cell receptor beta chains below, sequenced in a study of cytomegalovirus exposure and HLA in healthy donors. 60 Vbeta and 13 Jbeta primers were used in PCR. The assay was immunoSEQ multiplex PCR, and TCRdb's table has in-frame clones only and misses some. This table has under 200,000 clones, more than 65% appearing once. Sequences were obtained from PBMCs. These receptor sequences come from a woman aged 45-65 years in good health and CMV-seronegative.

The chain has TRBV5-4 and TRBJ1-6; 11 positions agree with TRBD1. The CDR3 extends over 15 amino acids. Germline-derived CDR1 and CDR2 are SGHNT and YYREEE (reference sequence). With V trimmed by 4 bases and J by 9 bases, 6 bases remained unmatched. Written as DNA, the CDR3 is TGTGCCAGCAGCCCGCGGGGACAGGGGGTTTCACCCCTCCACTTT. This encodes CASSPRGQGVSPLHF.

The chain carries TRBV5-1 and TRBJ1-1; the match to TRBD1 covers 7 bases. Germline-derived CDR1 and CDR2 are SGHRS and YFSETQ. The CDR3 extends over 14 amino acids. V lost 4 bases, J lost 2 bases, and 5 bases stayed unmatched. CDR3 DNA sequence: TGCGCCAGCAGCGTACAGGGGCGAAACACTGAAGCTTTCTTT. This translates into CASSVQGRNTEAFF.

In DNA form, the CDR3 reads TGCGCCAGCAGCTATATTGGAGAGTACCAAGAGACCCAGTACTTC. This codes for CASSYIGEYQETQYF. The V and J genes are TRBV5-1 and TRBJ2-5; D is unresolved. The CDR3 length is 15 residues. The V gene lost 3 bases and the J gene lost 0 bases, with 12 bases spanning the gap. Germline CDR1 and CDR2: SGHRS and YFSETQ.

The V gene is TRBV7-3, the J gene TRBJ2-7; TRBD1 agrees at 8 bases. Germline V lookup: CDR1 SGHTA, CDR2 FQGTGA. This CDR3 has 14 amino acids. J lost 4 bases, V lost 5 bases, and 7 bases had no gene match. Here the CDR3 DNA reads TGTGCCAGCAGCAGAGGACAGGGTGATTACGAGCAGTACTTC. This codes for CASSRGQGDYEQYF.

The table lists this clone with a count of one. The chain employs TRBV2 and TRBJ2-3; 11 nucleotides line up with TRBD2. This CDR3 spans 15 amino acids. Germline V gene data show CDR1 as SNHLY and CDR2 as FYNNEI. The V and J ends lost 5 bases and 0 bases, in that order; junction bases with no gene match: 1. CDR3 region: CASSRLAGSTDTQYF. The CDR3, as DNA: TGTGCCAGCAGTAGACTAGCGGGAAGCACAGATACGCAGTATTTT.

This chain links TRBV5-1 with TRBJ2-3, with unresolved D. V dropped 0 bases and J dropped 0 bases, with 11 bases sitting between them. The CDR3 length is 16 residues. The germline CDR1 and CDR2 sequences are SGHRS and YFSETQ. The CDR3 reads CASSLVPLTSTDTQYF. The CDR3 DNA reads TGCGCCAGCAGCTTGGTTCCGCTTACTAGCACAGATACGCAGTATTTT.

This chain connects TRBV28 to TRBJ1-1; D gene ambiguous. Germline CDR1 is MDHEN and CDR2 is SYDVKM. V lost 0 bases and J 11 bases, leaving 10 bases between the germline ends. This CDR3 contains 12 residues. CDR3 amino acids: CASSLWSPEAFF. The CDR3 DNA is TGTGCCAGCAGTTTATGGTCCCCGGAGGCTTTCTTT. Full variable domain (missing parts from reference TRBV28 and TRBJ1-1): DVKVTQSSRYLVKRTGEKVFLECVQDMDHENMFWYRQDPGLGLRLIYFSYDVKMKEKGDIPEGYSVSREKKERFSLILESASTNQTSMYLCASSLWSPEAFFGQGTRLTVV.

This clone showed up just once. This CDR3 reads CATGSGGAYEQYF. In nucleotides, the CDR3 is TGTGCCACCGGCAGCGGGGGGGCCTACGAGCAGTACTTC. The chain couples TRBV28 to TRBJ2-7; 10 bases align to TRBD2. The trim removed 10 bases at V and 2 bases at J, leaving 5 bases unmatched. CDR1 and CDR2 (germline): MDHEN, SYDVKM. The CDR3 is made up of 13 amino acids.

The chain uses TRBV28 and TRBJ1-1; 9 nucleotides match TRBD1. V was pared by 8 bases and J by 4 bases, with 11 bases of the junction left unmatched. Looked up from germline, CDR1 is MDHEN and CDR2 is SYDVKM. The CDR3 is 15 residues long. The CDR3 region has the DNA TGTGCCAGCTCGGAACAGGGGGCGTTGGGCACTGAAGCTTTCTTT. Residues: CASSEQGALGTEAFF.

This clone appeared a single time. CDR3 nucleotides: TGTGCCAGCAGTTTGGTTCAGGGGGCGACCGGGGAGCTGTTTTTT. Protein product: CASSLVQGATGELFF. V usage is TRBV28 and J usage is TRBJ2-2; 8 bases are a match to TRBD1. From germline, CDR1 is MDHEN and CDR2 SYDVKM. The CDR3 has 15 amino acids. V lost 3 bases, J lost 5 bases, and 5 bases stayed unmatched.

As for this clone: Its ends do not fully match the called genes, so a read error is possible. This chain connects TRBV28 to TRBJ2-6; a weak D match, TRBD2 (6 bases). The CDR3 is 16 amino acids. The germline CDR1 and CDR2 sequences are MDHEN and SYDVKM. The DNA of the CDR3 is TGTGCCAGCGCCCTGAATTCAGGGACTGGGGCCAACGCCCTGACTTTC. This sequence encodes CASALNSGTGANALTF.

This chain joins TRBV5-1 and TRBJ2-7; TRBD2 matches at 11 bases. Unmatched junction bases numbered 10, after V lost 2 bases and J lost 0 bases. Germline V gives CDR1 SGHRS, CDR2 YFSETQ. The CDR3 extends over 18 amino acids. CDR3 residues: CASSFAGTSGTVSYEQYF. In DNA form, the CDR3 reads TGCGCCAGCAGCTTTGCCGGGACTAGCGGAACAGTCTCCTACGAGCAGTACTTC. The full variable domain, with the rest looked up from reference TRBV5-1 and TRBJ2-7, is KAGVTQTPRYLIKTRGQQVTLSCSPISGHRSVSWYQQTPGQGLQFLFEYFSETQRNKGNFPGRFSGRQFSNSRSEMNVSTLELGDSALYLCASSFAGTSGTVSYEQYFGPGTRLTVT.

V usage is TRBV9 and J usage is TRBJ2-3, with a tentative D call TRBD1 (6 bases). Trimming removed 3 bases at V and 2 bases at J, with 13 bases between. From germline, CDR1 is SGDLS and CDR2 YYNGEE. The CDR3 runs 15 residues. The CDR3 DNA reads as TGTGCCAGCAGCGGAAACAGGGCACCCACAGATACGCAGTATTTT. This encodes CASSGNRAPTDTQYF.

This clone was seen a handful of times. This sequence joins TRBV18 and TRBJ2-2; D is perhaps TRBD1 (5 bases). The CDR3 is 15 residues long. Germline CDR1 and CDR2: KGHSH and LQKENI. Trimming cost V 8 bases and J 2 bases, with 15 bases left between them. The CDR3 spells CASRNQGSNTGELFF. The CDR3 DNA is TGTGCCAGCCGAAACCAGGGCAGCAACACCGGGGAGCTGTTTTTT.

The chain has TRBV10-1 and TRBJ1-1; weak D call: TRBD1 (6 bases). Looked up from germline, CDR1 is WNHNN and CDR2 is SYGVQD (reference sequence). V lost 0 bases and J lost 5, with 16 bases in between. This CDR3 has 16 residues. CDR3 DNA sequence: TGCGCCAGCAGTGAGTCGATCAGGGGCTGGTCGACTGAAGCTTTCTTT. Its protein is CASSESIRGWSTEAFF.

This clone was detected a few times. The chain uses TRBV5-4 and TRBJ2-5; 11 nucleotides align to TRBD2. V dropped 0 bases and J dropped 2; count of bases not matched to a gene: 3. Germline assignment: CDR1 SGHNT and CDR2 YYREEE (reference sequence). This CDR3 comprises 16 residues. The CDR3 loop is CASSLALAGGQETQYF. As DNA, the CDR3 is TGTGCCAGCAGCTTGGCCCTAGCGGGGGGACAAGAGACCCAGTACTTC. Filled out from reference TRBV5-4 and TRBJ2-5, the complete variable domain reads ETGVTQSPTHLIKTRGQQVTLRCSSQSGHNTVSWYQQALGQGPQFIFQYYREEENGRGNFPPRFSGLQFPNYSSELNVNALELDDSALYLCASSLALAGGQETQYFGPGTRLLVL.

The chain combines TRBV30 with TRBJ2-5, with 13 bases that match TRBD2. Looked up from germline, CDR1 is GTSNPN and CDR2 is SVGIG (reference sequence). After removal of 3 bases from V and 3 bases from J, the junction contained 4 bases not matched to a gene. The CDR3 has 15 residues. In nucleotides, the CDR3 is TGTGCCTGGAGGGGACTAGCGGGGAAGAAAGAGACCCAGTACTTC. Translated, it gives CAWRGLAGKKETQYF.

CDR3 sequence reads: CASSAPGYEQYF. In nucleotides, the CDR3 is TGTGCCAGCAGTGCTCCGGGCTACGAGCAGTACTTC. This chain links TRBV28 with TRBJ2-7; D gene ambiguous. Germline CDR1 reads MDHEN; CDR2 reads SYDVKM. The V gene lost 5 bases and the J gene lost 3 bases, with 8 bases spanning the gap. The CDR3 extends over 12 amino acids.

The chain has TRBV2 and TRBJ2-1; 7 bases are shared with TRBD1. V gave up 5 bases and J gave up 4 bases; unmatched junction bases: 14. This CDR3 region has 17 residues. Per the germline V gene, CDR1 is SNHLY and CDR2 is FYNNEI. The CDR3 loop is CASSSTGRGTGYNEQFF. CDR3 bases: TGTGCCAGCAGTTCGACAGGGAGAGGTACTGGATACAATGAGCAGTTCTTC.

DNA of the CDR3: TGTGCCACCAGCACAAGAGGCCCCAATCAGCCCCAGCATTTT. Translated: CATSTRGPNQPQHF. V gene TRBV15 combines with J gene TRBJ1-5; the D is unclear. CDR3 length: 14 amino acids. The germline V gene encodes CDR1 LNHNV and CDR2 YYDKDF (reference sequence). Trimming stripped 4 bases from V and 3 bases from J, with 10 bases between.